This T cell receptor (beta chain) was sequenced for a study of Ad26.COV2.S vaccination and SARS-CoV-2 variants. On the study more broadly: Dosing was one shot or two shots 56 days apart. Points from the study as a whole: Non-spike TCR breadth did not differ much between vaccine and placebo recipients.

Treatment defined: some 20 received Ad26.COV2.S at low or high dose, single or two shots; 5 received placebo; per-sample allocation not given. Sampling was done on day 63 after the first vaccine or placebo injection. Recruitment in Boston yielded a donor of adult age, 18-55 years. The administered vaccine (an Ad26 vector) expressed Wuhan-strain SARS-CoV-2 spike. Generated by immunoSEQ multiplex PCR, the TCRdb table keeps only in-frame clones and is missing some. The sample includes under 550,000 clones, approximately 90% of them seen just once. The CDR3 consists of 16 residues. V was shortened by 1 base and J by 1 base, with 13 bases between the two germline ends. CDR1 and CDR2 from the germline V gene are SEHNR and FQNEAQ (reference sequence). About this clone: The antigen remains unidentified.

The material sequenced was peripheral blood, taken in a trial of Ad26.COV2.S vaccine versus placebo. The receptor's source is a person aged 18-60 years who received the Ad26.COV2.S COVID-19 vaccine or a placebo. This chain links TRBV7-9 with TRBJ1-1; a weak D match, TRBD1 (6 bases). In nucleotides, the CDR3 is TGTGCCAGCAGCTTAGGACAGGCCGGACCGAACACTGAAGCTTTCTTT. Amino acid sequence: CASSLGQAGPNTEAFF.